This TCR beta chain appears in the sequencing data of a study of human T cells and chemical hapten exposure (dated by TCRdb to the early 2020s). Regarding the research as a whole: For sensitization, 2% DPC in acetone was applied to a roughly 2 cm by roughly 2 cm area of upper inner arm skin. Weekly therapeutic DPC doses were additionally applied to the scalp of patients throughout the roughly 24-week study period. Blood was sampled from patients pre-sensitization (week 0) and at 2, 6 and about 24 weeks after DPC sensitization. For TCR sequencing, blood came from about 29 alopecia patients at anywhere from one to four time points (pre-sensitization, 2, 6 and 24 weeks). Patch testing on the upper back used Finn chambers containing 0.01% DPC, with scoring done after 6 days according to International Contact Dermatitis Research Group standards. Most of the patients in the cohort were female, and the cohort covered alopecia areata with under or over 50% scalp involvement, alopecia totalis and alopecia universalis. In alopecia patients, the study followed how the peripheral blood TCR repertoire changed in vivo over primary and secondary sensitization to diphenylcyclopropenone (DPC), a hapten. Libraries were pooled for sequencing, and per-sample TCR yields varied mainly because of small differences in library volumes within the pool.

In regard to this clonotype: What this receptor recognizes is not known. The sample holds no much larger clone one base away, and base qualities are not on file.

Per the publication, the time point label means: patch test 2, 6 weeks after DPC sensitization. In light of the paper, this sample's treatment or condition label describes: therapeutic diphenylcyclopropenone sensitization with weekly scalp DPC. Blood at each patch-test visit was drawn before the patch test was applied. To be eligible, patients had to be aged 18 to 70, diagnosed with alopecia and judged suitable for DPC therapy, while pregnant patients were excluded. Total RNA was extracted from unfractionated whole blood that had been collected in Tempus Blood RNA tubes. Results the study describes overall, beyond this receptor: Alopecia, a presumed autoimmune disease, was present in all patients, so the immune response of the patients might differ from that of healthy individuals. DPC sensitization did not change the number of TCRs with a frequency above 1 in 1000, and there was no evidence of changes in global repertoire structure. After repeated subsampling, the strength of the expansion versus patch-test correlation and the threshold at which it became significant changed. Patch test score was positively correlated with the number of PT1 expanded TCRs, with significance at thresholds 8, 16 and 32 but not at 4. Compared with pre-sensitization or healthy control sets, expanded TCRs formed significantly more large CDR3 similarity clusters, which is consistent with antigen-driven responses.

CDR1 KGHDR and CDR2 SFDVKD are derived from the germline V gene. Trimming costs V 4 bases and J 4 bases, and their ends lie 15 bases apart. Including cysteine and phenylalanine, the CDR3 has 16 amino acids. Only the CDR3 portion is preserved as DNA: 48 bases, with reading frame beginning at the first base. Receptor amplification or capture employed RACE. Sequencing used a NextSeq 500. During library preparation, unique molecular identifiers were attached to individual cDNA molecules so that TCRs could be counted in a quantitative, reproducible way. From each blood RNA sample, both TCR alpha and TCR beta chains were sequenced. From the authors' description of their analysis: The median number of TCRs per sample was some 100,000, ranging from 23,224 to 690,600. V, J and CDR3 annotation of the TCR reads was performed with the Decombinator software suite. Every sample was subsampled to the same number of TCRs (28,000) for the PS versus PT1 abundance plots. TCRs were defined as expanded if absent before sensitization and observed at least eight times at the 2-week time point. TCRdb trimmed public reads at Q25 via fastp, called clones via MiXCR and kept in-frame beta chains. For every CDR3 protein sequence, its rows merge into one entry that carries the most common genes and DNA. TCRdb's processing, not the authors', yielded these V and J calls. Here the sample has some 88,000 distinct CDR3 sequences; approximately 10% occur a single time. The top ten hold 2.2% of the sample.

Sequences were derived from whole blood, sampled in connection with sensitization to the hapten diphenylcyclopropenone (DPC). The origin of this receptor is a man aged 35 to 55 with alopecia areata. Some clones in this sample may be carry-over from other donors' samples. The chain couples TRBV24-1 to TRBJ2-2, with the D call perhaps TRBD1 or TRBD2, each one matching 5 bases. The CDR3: CATSDEGTDTTGELFF. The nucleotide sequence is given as TGTGCCACCAGTGACGAAGGGACGGATACCACCGGGGAGCTGTTTTTT.